Below are 14 T cell receptor beta chains sequenced from a single sample in a study of blood T cell repertoires in COVID-19 (dated by TCRdb to about 2020). The protocol used for the library was the immunoSEQ multiplex PCR assay. TCRdb carries this immuneACCESS record with in-frame sequences only. Its versions omit some clonotypes, under half of them owing to an unresolved V gene in the studies checked, with the rest unexplained. This sample gives approximately 150,000 clones in total; 75% to 90% of them show up just once. Of the sample, approximately 3% falls within the top ten clones. The sequencing sample was made of peripheral blood. These receptor sequences come from a woman in her fifties or sixties with active COVID-19.

The J gene is TRBJ1-2, the V gene TRBV21-1; the D call in the table, TRBD1, was not verified against the DNA. TRBV21-1 is tagged as a pseudogene. This CDR3 is 16 amino acids long. The CDR3 nucleotides read TGTGCCAGCAGCAAAGGGCGGACAGCCCTTAACTATGGCTACACCTTC. Its protein product is CASSKGRTALNYGYTF.

V is TRBV28 and J is TRBJ2-5; D is perhaps TRBD2 (5 bases). The V and J ends lost 7 bases and 2 bases respectively, with 17 bases between them. CDR3 length: 15 residues. Germline-derived CDR1 and CDR2 are MDHEN and SYDVKM. The CDR3 DNA sequence: TGTGCCAGCAACGGAGGACGAGCAGTGCAAGAGACCCAGTACTTC. This sequence encodes CASNGGRAVQETQYF. Variable domain in full (rest from reference TRBV28 and TRBJ2-5): DVKVTQSSRYLVKRTGEKVFLECVQDMDHENMFWYRQDPGLGLRLIYFSYDVKMKEKGDIPEGYSVSREKKERFSLILESASTNQTSMYLCASNGGRAVQETQYFGPGTRLLVL.

The chain couples TRBV7-9 to TRBJ2-7; perhaps TRBD1 as D (6 bases). Germline lookup yields CDR1 SEHNR and CDR2 FQNEAQ (reference sequence). Trimming stripped 0 bases from V and 3 bases from J, with 12 bases between. This CDR3 has 15 residues. The CDR3 spells CASSLAGQTYYEQYF. CDR3 sequence (DNA): TGTGCCAGCAGCTTAGCCGGACAGACTTACTACGAGCAGTACTTC. The variable domain in full, with the rest retrieved from reference TRBV7-9 and TRBJ2-7, is DTGVSQNPRHKITKRGQNVTFRCDPISEHNRLYWYRQTLGQGPEFLTYFQNEAQLEKSRLLSDRFSAERPKGSFSTLEIQRTEQGDSAMYLCASSLAGQTYYEQYFGPGTRLTVT.

The genes are TRBV29-1 and TRBJ1-5; D might be TRBD1 (6 bases). This CDR3 comprises 13 residues. V was shortened by 5 bases and J by 3 bases, with 11 bases between the two germline ends. Per the germline V gene, CDR1 is SQVTM and CDR2 is ANQGSEA. This CDR3 reads CSVQQGNNQPQHF. Here the CDR3 DNA reads TGCAGCGTTCAACAGGGAAACAATCAGCCCCAGCATTTT.

The rearrangement uses TRBV18 and TRBJ2-1, with D possibly TRBD2 on 5 matching bases. V shed 4 bases and J shed 0 bases, with 13 bases lying between them. Germline values: CDR1 KGHSH, CDR2 LQKENI. The CDR3 consists of 16 residues. CDR3 sequence (DNA): TGTGCCAGCTCACTCGGAACTACTAGCTCCTACAATGAGCAGTTCTTC. This sequence encodes CASSLGTTSSYNEQFF.

This chain's CDR3 is CASSLGGSSREQYF. The CDR3 region has the DNA TGTGCCAGCAGCTTGGGCGGGAGTTCGCGCGAGCAGTACTTC. The chain employs TRBV5-5 and TRBJ2-7, with 7 bases identical to TRBD2. The V segment lost 0 bases and the J segment 6 bases; nucleotides outside the gene matches: 6. Per the germline V gene, CDR1 is SGHKS and CDR2 is YYEKEE (reference sequence). The CDR3 totals 14 residues.

The V gene is TRBV6-4, the J gene TRBJ2-4; weak D call: TRBD1 (7 bases). V lost 4 bases and J 1 base, leaving 17 bases between the germline ends. CDR3 length equals 17 residues. Germline values: CDR1 MRHNA, CDR2 SNTAGT. In DNA, the CDR3 is TGTGCCAGCAGTGTGATGCTACAGGGGAGGGCCAAAAACATTCAGTACTTC. Amino acids: CASSVMLQGRAKNIQYF.

J is TRBJ2-5 and V is TRBV21-1; no DNA check was done on the table's D call, TRBD2. TRBV21-1 is an annotated pseudogene. The CDR3 covers 14 residues. The CDR3 here is CASKISEGQETQYF. In nucleotides, the CDR3 is TGTGCCAGCAAGATTAGCGAGGGTCAAGAGACCCAGTACTTC.

DNA for the CDR3: TGTGCCAGTAAGACGGCGGTACCTAACAATGAGCAGTTCTTC. Amino acids: CASKTAVPNNEQFF. The gene calls are TRBV19 and TRBJ2-1; D unclear. CDR3 length: 14 residues. From germline, CDR1 is LNHDA and CDR2 SQIVND (reference sequence). V gave up 7 bases and J gave up 5 bases, with 15 bases separating them.

This clone was counted once. In DNA form, the CDR3 reads TGTGCCAGCAGCCTCCCCGGGACTAGCGACAATGAGCAGTTCTTC. Translated, it gives CASSLPGTSDNEQFF. This chain joins TRBV13 and TRBJ2-1, with TRBD2 matching over 10 bases. The germline CDR1 and CDR2 sequences are PRHDT and FYEKMQ (reference sequence). V was pared by 5 bases and J by 5 bases, with 6 bases of the junction left unmatched. CDR3 length: 15 amino acids.

V is TRBV3-1 (or the pseudogene TRBV3-2) and J is TRBJ2-3; 7 bases match TRBD2. This CDR3 has 14 amino acids. The germline gives CDR1 LGHDT, CDR2 YNNKEL (reference sequence). V trimming: 0 bases; J trimming: 5 bases; junction bases outside the gene matches: 2. The CDR3 DNA follows: TGTGCCAGCAGCCAAGAGGGGGGGGGAGATACGCAGTATTTT. This codes for CASSQEGGGDTQYF.

This rearrangement joins TRBV18 to TRBJ2-3; D is unresolved. The germline gives CDR1 KGHSH, CDR2 LQKENI. The CDR3 is 14 amino acids. V shed 0 bases and J shed 2 bases, with 6 bases lying between them. DNA of the CDR3: TGTGCCAGCTCACCACCGACTCACACAGATACGCAGTATTTT. Encoded protein: CASSPPTHTDTQYF.

This rearrangement joins TRBV10-1 to TRBJ2-5, with 7 nucleotides matching TRBD1. The CDR3 consists of 13 residues. Germline CDR1 reads WNHNN; CDR2 reads SYGVQD (reference sequence). Germline trimming cut 5 bases from V and 2 bases from J; bases unmatched to any gene: 2. CDR3 in DNA: TGCGCCAGCAGTCCGGGACAGCAAGAGACCCAGTACTTC. Residues: CASSPGQQETQYF.

The chain is built from TRBV10-3 and TRBJ1-1, with 7 bases that match TRBD1. The CDR3 extends over 14 amino acids. The junction had 10 bases not matched to a gene; V was cut back by 1 base and J by 11 bases. Germline V CDR1 and CDR2: ENHRY, SYGVKD. The CDR3 loop reads CAISEYEGASVAFF. DNA for the CDR3: TGTGCCATCAGTGAGTATGAGGGGGCCTCGGTGGCTTTCTTT.